One and the same sample provided the 9 T cell receptor beta chains below, sequenced in a study of T cell clusters in autoimmune cytopenias. Roughly 38,000 genome equivalents of blood DNA were amplified for TRB. Multiplex touch-down PCR amplified TRB using TRB-A and TRB-B pools in one tube. TCRdb derives one entry per CDR3 protein from the multiplex PCR reads, leaving out DNA. This sample lists about 8,400 distinct CDR3 sequences; its ten largest clones have 21%. The sample taken for sequencing was peripheral blood. Receptors were obtained from a human donor with an autoimmune cytopenia or autoimmune hepatitis (not recorded which).

This clonotype counts as medium-sized by frequency. The rearrangement uses TRBV6-1 and TRBJ1-1. This CDR3 is built from 14 residues. The germline V gene encodes CDR1 MNHNS and CDR2 SASEGT. CDR3 amino acids: CASSHNTLNTEAFF.

This chain uses TRBV12-3 or TRBV12-4 with TRBJ2-3; TCRdb designates TRBD2, a call that cannot be tested without DNA. The CDR3 has 17 residues. The chain's CDR3 is CASSFAGLAGSTDTQYF.

This clonotype counts as medium-sized by frequency. The genes are TRBV29-1 and TRBJ2-3; the TCRdb call, TRBD1, lacks DNA for checking. The CDR3 runs to 17 residues. Germline assignment: CDR1 SQVTM and CDR2 ANQGSEA. The CDR3 spells CSVDRGRESVATDTQYF.

This sequence joins TRBV5-1 and TRBJ1-1; with no DNA, the TCRdb D assignment of TRBD1 cannot be verified. CDR3 length: 17 amino acids. The germline gives CDR1 SGHRS, CDR2 YFSETQ. The CDR3 sequence: CASSLVPGQGAGGEAFF.

The chain uses TRBV12-5 and TRBJ2-3; lacking DNA, the TRBD1 call made by TCRdb goes unchecked. This CDR3 region has 13 residues. The V gene's germline CDR1 is LGHNT and CDR2 FRNRAP. CDR3: CASAPGSTDTQYF.

The chain uses TRBV6-1 and TRBJ2-7; TCRdb calls TRBD1, which cannot be checked without DNA. CDR3 length: 15 amino acids. The germline gives CDR1 MNHNS, CDR2 SASEGT. The CDR3 here is CASSEVAGSSYEQYF.

The V gene is TRBV12-3 or TRBV12-4, the J gene TRBJ2-3; TCRdb lists TRBD1, though no DNA is available to test this call. The length of the CDR3 is 14 residues. CDR3 protein: CASSRDRGTDTQYF.

The chain has TRBV27 and TRBJ2-2; TCRdb calls TRBD2, which cannot be checked without DNA. Germline lookup yields CDR1 MNHEY and CDR2 SMNVEV (reference sequence). This CDR3 has 17 amino acids. The CDR3: CASSLSGLAGNTGELFF.

Frequency places this clonotype as medium-sized (0.01 to 0.1%). The V call is TRBV29-1, the J call TRBJ2-1; TCRdb outputs TRBD1, but without DNA this stays unchecked. The CDR3 sequence is 16 residues long. Germline-derived CDR1 and CDR2 are SQVTM and ANQGSEA. CDR3 sequence reads: CSALSLEGDSYNEQFF.